This T cell receptor (beta chain) comes out of a study of T cells in Graves' hyperthyroidism and ophthalmopathy (dated by TCRdb to about 2019). In terms of the full investigation: Peripheral blood was sampled at the time of initial diagnosis, prior to any treatment. The roughly 91 discovery patients were randomly split 7:3 into training and test sets. After blood sampling, hyperthyroidism patients were treated with methimazole at a starting dose of 30 mg daily, and ophthalmopathy patients were treated with high-dose intravenous methylprednisolone. In about six Graves' hyperthyroidism patients, the study also compared T-cell repertoires from thyroid tissue with T-cell repertoires from blood. TCR Vbeta CDR3 sequencing of 120 to 150 peripheral blood samples (roughly 43 ophthalmopathy, 75 hyperthyroidism and some 17 progressor patients) is reported in the paper. An independent validation cohort of under 20 hyperthyroidism patients and approximately 17 patients who later progressed to ophthalmopathy tested prospective prediction of ophthalmopathy. TCR V-J signatures able to tell the groups apart were searched for in a discovery cohort of 90 to 100 patients, of whom roughly 42 had Graves' ophthalmopathy and 55 to 60 had stable Graves' hyperthyroidism.

TCR beta CDR3 regions were amplified from RNA transcripts. A first-round RT-PCR of the TCR CDR3 used the HTBI primer set with the Qiagen OneStep RT-PCR kit. The libraries were constructed in a second round of multiplex PCR and then size-selected and purified. Libraries were sequenced paired-end with 100 bp reads on an Illumina HiSeq2000. In the source study's methods: SOAPnuke was used to process the raw data, removing reads that contained adapters or uncalled bases, had a mean Phred below 15, or lacked an exact match to the constant primer or identifier. High-quality paired reads were merged using COPE v1.2.5, and each unique nucleotide sequence was defined as a clonotype. MiTCR v1.1 was used to align clonotypes to the IMGT TRBV, TRBD and TRBJ reference segments. Analysis was restricted to V-J combinations with a frequency above 0.0001, which covered 99% to 99.2% of repertoires. The TCS score was defined as F50 (clonal expansion) divided by E x V (chaos), with BLOSUM62-based TCRdist calculated between CDR3 peptides within each V-J. Welch's t-statistics and random forest reduced roughly 500 V-J features to 13, which were used in a naive Bayes classifier (R e1071). The public reads were reanalyzed by TCRdb: fastp trimming at Q25, MiXCR alignment, in-frame beta chains only. Each entry is one CDR3 protein sequence, shown with its most common DNA and genes. The V and J calls shown here were made by TCRdb, not taken from the authors' results. The sample has approximately 710,000 distinct CDR3 sequences on record, 15% to 20% of them singletons. The ten largest clones take up roughly 16% of the sample.

Overall results and qualifications from the work: A model built on a 13 V-J signature distinguished ophthalmopathy from stable hyperthyroidism, reaching approximately 89% sensitivity and around 81% specificity in cross-validation and 80%/75% in testing. No statistical method was used to set the sample size in advance, and investigators knew the group allocation. In validation, progression to ophthalmopathy was predicted by the model with about 70% sensitivity and 72% to 80% specificity, a median of roughly six months before onset. Blood samples also contained most of the expanded thyroid clonotypes (frequency above 0.001), which suggests that blood repertoires may reflect thyroid immune responses.

This clonotype was detected ten times or more. Its antigen remains unidentified. No base-level quality is on record; no much larger clone is a single base apart. Trimming at the junction amounts to 3 bases on V and 7 bases on J, and the germline ends lie 15 bases apart. The CDR3 has 13 amino acids, counting the end cysteine and phenylalanine. The retained sequence is limited to the CDR3, 39 bases, with the frame set at the first base. The germline V gene (reference sequence) sets CDR1 to GTSNPN and CDR2 to SVGIG. Stable Graves' hyperthyroidism was defined as no progression to ophthalmopathy during 18 months of follow-up. The hyperthyroidism patients were between 18 and 65 years old and newly diagnosed, with a disease duration of less than 2 months. The study excluded patients with uncontrolled infections, other autoimmune diseases, pregnancy or lactation. Diagnoses were established on the basis of clinical symptoms, serum thyroxine and TRAb, thyroid ultrasound, and orbital computed tomography. PBMCs were separated from over 9 ml of fresh peripheral blood using Ficoll-Paque density gradient centrifugation. Total RNA was extracted using Trizol reagent, and RNA quality was assessed on an Agilent 2100 Bioanalyzer.

The clonotype was recovered from a man aged 50 or older with Graves' hyperthyroidism. Source material: blood. The V and J segments used are TRBV30 and TRBJ1-1, with the D gene not confidently named. DNA sequence: TGTGCCTGGAGCGTAGGGCCTCGTAGTGAAGCTTTCTTT. It encodes CAWSVGPRSEAFF.